This T cell receptor beta chain was captured in a study of cytomegalovirus exposure and HLA in healthy donors. This clone appeared a few times. Its matching antigen is unknown. Vbeta (60) and Jbeta (13) primers were used in the PCR. The protocol was immunoSEQ multiplex PCR, while the TCRdb copy is restricted to in-frame clones and leaves out a portion. The table shows around 150,000 clones, with around 84% occurring only once. General study results and limits: Among TCR sequences, most were rare, though some public TCRs appeared in many donors. About 90% or about 30% of the time was how often most TCR beta V segments were productive, according to an earlier analysis.

Trimming took off 6 bases at V and 1 base at J, with 12 bases between the two ends. Germline CDR1 MNHNY, CDR2 SVGAGI (reference sequence). CDR3 length: 15 amino acids. This sequence originates from a man aged 18 to 29 in good health and CMV-seropositive. The chain has TRBV6-6 and TRBJ2-2; possible D gene TRBD2, 5 bases. Sequencing was performed on PBMCs. DNA of the CDR3: TGTGCCAGCAGCACACTAGGGCTGAACACCGGGGAGCTGTTTTTT. Translating it yields CASSTLGLNTGELFF.